Sequencing of this TCR beta chain was carried out in a study of CXCR3-negative and CXCR3-positive naive CD8 T cells. A note on this clonotype: Its target is unknown.

CDR3 length equals 14 residues. CDR1 SGHRS and CDR2 YFSETQ come from the germline V gene. It was by 5' RACE with UMI labels that the TRB cDNA libraries were prepared. TCRdb reprocessed the 5' RACE reads and stores each CDR3 protein as one record, lacking DNA. The table for this sample gives nearly 90,000 distinct CDR3 sequences. Notes on the study in general: Higher TRB CDR3 hydrophobicity marked CXCR3-positive naive cells relative to CXCR3-negative naive cells.

This chain connects TRBV5-1 to TRBJ1-4. Input material: naive CXCR3+ CD8+ T cells from blood. As for subset: CD45RO-CCR7+CD27+CD95- naive CD8+ T cells expressing CXCR3 (TNR3+). This TCR derives from a human donor in good health. Some clones in this sample may be carry-over from other donors' samples. CDR3 residues: CASSLEGFGEKLFF.